A selection of T cell receptor beta chains follows, all from one sample in a study of blood T cell repertoires in COVID-19. Profiling relied on immunoSEQ multiplex PCR, and the TCRdb table lists in-frame clones only, not all of them. This repertoire shows approximately 230,000 clones, 65% to 80% found once; its top ten account for 3% to 4%. Sample: peripheral blood. These receptors were collected from a woman aged 40 to 50 with active or convalescent COVID-19. The CDR3 runs from the conserved cysteine through the conserved F or W. Each record gives: D gene, V gene, clone size, J gene, CDR3 protein, CDR3 DNA. The D gene is left open where the match is weak. Size values are once, few and many counts, or a class for expanded clones, and some rows have none.

>TRBD1|TRBV4-1|NA|TRBJ1-4
CASSHPQGADEKLFF
TGCGCCAGCAGCCATCCACAGGGGGCGGATGAAAAACTGTTTTTT
>TRBD2|TRBV6-5|once|TRBJ2-2
CASSQRGGAGELFF
TGTGCCAGCAGTCAAAGGGGAGGGGCCGGGGAGCTGTTTTTT
>TRBD1|TRBV5-1|NA|TRBJ2-2
CASSPDGQGRTTGELFF
TGCGCCAGCAGCCCGGACGGACAGGGACGGACTACCGGGGAGCTGTTTTTT
>NA|TRBV4-1|NA|TRBJ1-2
CASSQAGEYGYTF
TGCGCCAGCAGCCAGGCAGGGGAATATGGCTACACCTTC
>NA|TRBV5-1|NA|TRBJ2-3
CASSLAPGDTQYF
TGCGCCAGCAGCTTGGCCCCGGGGGATACGCAGTATTTT
>NA|TRBV14|NA|TRBJ2-3
CASSPKFPDTQYF
TGTGCCAGCAGCCCTAAGTTCCCAGATACGCAGTATTTT
>NA|TRBV5-1|few|TRBJ1-1
CASSPEGNTEAFF
TGCGCCAGCAGCCCCGAGGGGAACACTGAAGCTTTCTTT
>TRBD1|TRBV9|NA|TRBJ2-1
CASSVEGQGFNEQFF
TGTGCCAGCAGCGTAGAGGGACAGGGTTTCAATGAGCAGTTCTTC
>TRBD1|TRBV30|NA|TRBJ2-1
CASRDRREQFF
TGTGCCTCCAGGGACAGGCGAGAGCAGTTCTTC
>NA|TRBV5-1|NA|TRBJ1-1
CASSPSRGGDTEAFF
TGCGCCAGCAGCCCCAGCCGGGGAGGGGACACTGAAGCTTTCTTT
>TRBD1|TRBV5-4|NA|TRBJ1-1
CASHRGQDTEAFF
TGTGCCAGCCATAGGGGGCAGGACACTGAAGCTTTCTTT
>NA|TRBV13|NA|TRBJ1-3
CASSLGGGAGLRSGNTIYF
TGTGCCAGCAGCTTAGGCGGAGGGGCAGGGCTGCGCTCTGGAAACACCATATATTTT
>NA|TRBV25-1|NA|TRBJ2-5
CASSPPRGTQETQYF
TGTGCCAGCAGTCCCCCCCGGGGAACCCAAGAGACCCAGTACTTC
>NA|TRBV14|NA|TRBJ1-6
CASSQDSRLSPLHF
TGTGCCAGCAGCCAAGATAGTAGATTGTCACCCCTCCACTTT
>TRBD1|TRBV5-6|NA|TRBJ1-2
CASSFGQDLYGYTF
TGTGCCAGCAGCTTTGGACAGGACCTTTATGGCTACACCTTC
>TRBD2|TRBV3-1/TRBV3-2|NA|TRBJ2-1
CASSRTSNEQFF
TGTGCCAGCTCGAGGACTAGTAATGAGCAGTTCTTC
>TRBD2|TRBV19|NA|TRBJ2-3
CASSIRGLAGVAQYF
TGTGCCAGTAGTATTCGAGGACTAGCGGGGGTCGCGCAGTATTTT
>NA|TRBV2|NA|TRBJ1-6
CASRRTVTSYNSPLHF
TGTGCCAGCAGACGGACAGTTACCTCCTATAATTCACCCCTCCACTTT
>NA|TRBV30|NA|TRBJ2-7
CALAPSSYEQYF
TGTGCCCTAGCGCCGAGCTCCTACGAGCAGTACTTC
>TRBD1|TRBV5-5|NA|TRBJ1-2
CASSFQPTGTGYLNYGYTF
TGTGCCAGCAGCTTTCAACCAACCGGGACAGGGTACCTGAACTATGGCTACACCTTC
>NA|TRBV13|NA|TRBJ1-3
CASSLEALGNTIYF
TGTGCCAGCAGCTTGGAGGCTTTAGGAAACACCATATATTTT
>NA|TRBV6-1|NA|TRBJ1-4
CASSETGLQEKLFF
TGTGCCAGCAGTGAGACGGGTCTTCAGGAAAAACTGTTTTTT
>TRBD2|TRBV5-1|NA|TRBJ2-1
CASSPGLAGGPGNEQFF
TGCGCCAGCAGCCCGGGACTAGCGGGGGGGCCGGGAAATGAGCAGTTCTTC
>NA|TRBV29-1|NA|TRBJ2-6
CSAQGPGGANVLTF
TGCAGCGCTCAGGGCCCTGGTGGGGCCAACGTCCTGACTTTC
>TRBD1|TRBV7-6|NA|TRBJ1-3
CASSSQPGQNSGNTIYF
TGTGCCAGCAGCTCTCAACCGGGACAGAACTCTGGAAACACCATATATTTT
>TRBD1|TRBV4-1|few|TRBJ2-1
CASSQATGGVNEQFF
TGCGCCAGCAGCCAAGCGACAGGGGGTGTCAATGAGCAGTTCTTC
>NA|TRBV13|NA|TRBJ1-6
CASSPGRGWTPLHF
TGTGCCAGCAGCCCAGGCAGGGGCTGGACACCCCTCCACTTT
>NA|TRBV29-1|NA|TRBJ2-5
CSVDSQGMQETQYF
TGCAGCGTTGATTCCCAGGGGATGCAAGAGACCCAGTACTTC
>TRBD2|TRBV5-1|NA|TRBJ2-2
CASTGLAGGNTGELFF
TGCGCCAGCACCGGACTAGCGGGGGGGAACACCGGGGAGCTGTTTTTT
>NA|TRBV7-9|NA|TRBJ1-4
CASRKRGSTNEKLFF
TGTGCCAGCAGAAAGCGTGGCTCCACTAATGAAAAACTGTTTTTT
>NA|TRBV27|NA|TRBJ1-2
CASSPGVAYGYTF
TGTGCCAGCAGTCCCGGAGTGGCCTATGGCTACACCTTC
>TRBD1|TRBV30|many|TRBJ2-6
CAWSVQGSGANVLTF
TGTGCCTGGAGTGTACAGGGGTCTGGGGCCAACGTCCTGACTTTC
>NA|TRBV3-1/TRBV3-2|NA|TRBJ2-5
CASSPGMGETQYF
TGTGCCAGCAGCCCCGGTATGGGCGAGACCCAGTACTTC
>NA|TRBV6-5|NA|TRBJ1-5
CASSWGESGNQPQHF
TGTGCCAGCAGTTGGGGGGAAAGCGGCAATCAGCCCCAGCATTTT
>TRBD1|TRBV28|once|TRBJ2-2
CAGQDEAGELFF
TGTGCCGGACAGGATGAGGCCGGGGAGCTGTTTTTT
>NA|TRBV7-9|NA|TRBJ2-3
CASSLGGGGTDTQYF
TGTGCCAGCAGCTTAGGGGGGGGCGGGACAGATACGCAGTATTTT
>TRBD2|TRBV3-1/TRBV3-2|NA|TRBJ2-1
CASSRSGEYNEQFF
TGTGCCAGCAGCCGTAGCGGGGAATACAATGAGCAGTTCTTC
>TRBD1|TRBV12-3/TRBV12-4|NA|TRBJ2-1
CASSWTGEQFF
TGTGCCAGCAGTTGGACAGGGGAGCAGTTCTTC
>NA|TRBV11-2|NA|TRBJ1-1
CASSLLGGMNTEAFF
TGTGCCAGCAGCTTATTAGGCGGCATGAACACTGAAGCTTTCTTT
>NA|TRBV19|once|TRBJ1-6
CASSNHQGNNSPLHF
TGTGCCAGTAGCAACCATCAGGGTAATAATTCACCCCTCCACTTT
>TRBD1|TRBV18|NA|TRBJ2-3
CASSPPTGGGTDTQYF
TGTGCCAGCTCACCACCCACAGGGGGCGGTACAGATACGCAGTATTTT
>NA|TRBV15|few|TRBJ1-2
CATSRASRNYGYTF
TGTGCCACCAGCAGAGCCTCCAGGAACTATGGCTACACCTTC
>NA|TRBV11-2|NA|TRBJ2-1
CASSLGGHFYNEQFF
TGTGCCAGCAGCTTAGGGGGACACTTCTACAATGAGCAGTTCTTC
>NA|TRBV5-1|few|TRBJ1-5
CASSFVGEGEPQHF
TGCGCCAGCAGCTTTGTCGGGGAGGGTGAGCCCCAGCATTTT
>TRBD2|TRBV5-1|NA|TRBJ2-3
CASRERGDLTDTQYF
TGCGCCAGCAGAGAGCGGGGGGACCTCACAGATACGCAGTATTTT
>TRBD2|TRBV5-1|NA|TRBJ2-3
CASSLEVAGGTDTQYF
TGCGCCAGCAGCTTGGAGGTAGCGGGAGGCACAGATACGCAGTATTTT
>NA|TRBV27|NA|TRBJ1-2
CASSFGHQQGYGYTF
TGTGCCAGCAGTTTTGGGCATCAACAGGGCTATGGCTACACCTTC
>NA|TRBV18|NA|TRBJ2-5
CASSPPEETQYF
TGTGCCAGCTCACCACCAGAGGAGACCCAGTACTTC
>NA|TRBV2|NA|TRBJ1-1
CASSAGTPNTEAFF
TGTGCCAGCAGCGCCGGGACACCGAACACTGAAGCTTTCTTT
>NA|TRBV10-3|few|TRBJ1-5
CAISESRGGGNQPQHF
TGTGCCATCAGTGAGTCTAGGGGCGGTGGCAATCAGCCCCAGCATTTT
>NA|TRBV27|few|TRBJ2-5
CASSPRGGQETQYF
TGTGCCAGCAGTCCGCGGGGCGGACAAGAGACCCAGTACTTC
>NA|TRBV28|few|TRBJ1-4
CASSSPIFRGTKKLFF
TGTGCCAGCAGTTCCCCCATCTTCCGGGGTACGAAAAAACTGTTTTTT
>NA|TRBV7-3|NA|TRBJ1-1
CASSYRGGPVVMNTEAFF
TGTGCCAGCAGCTACAGAGGGGGACCCGTAGTTATGAACACTGAAGCTTTCTTT
>NA|TRBV3-1/TRBV3-2|NA|TRBJ2-2
CASSQDFRVGGELFF
TGTGCCAGCAGCCAAGACTTCCGGGTAGGCGGGGAGCTGTTTTTT
>NA|TRBV28|NA|TRBJ1-2
CASSLTFTGTNYGYTF
TGTGCCAGCAGTCTGACTTTTACCGGGACAAACTATGGCTACACCTTC
>TRBD1|TRBV3-1/TRBV3-2|NA|TRBJ2-1
CASSSLAGTGLSEQFF
TGTGCCAGCAGTTCACTAGCCGGGACAGGATTAAGTGAGCAGTTCTTC
>TRBD2|TRBV4-2|NA|TRBJ2-5
CASSLSRSGGVRGETQYF
TGTGCCAGCAGCCTTTCTAGGAGCGGGGGGGTTCGGGGAGAGACCCAGTACTTC
>NA|TRBV6-6|NA|TRBJ1-3
CASSPGTPGNTIYF
TGTGCCAGCAGTCCGGGGACTCCTGGAAACACCATATATTTT
>NA|TRBV6-1|NA|TRBJ2-7
CASSEGRYEQYF
TGTGCCAGCAGTGAAGGGAGATACGAGCAGTACTTC